This T cell receptor (beta chain) was sequenced for a study of blood T cells in healthy people across ages. Germline V gene sequence: CDR1 MNHEY, CDR2 SMNVEV (reference sequence). This CDR3 region has 16 residues. V was clipped by 4 bases and J by 9 bases, with 22 bases between them. This clonotype was counted only a few times. Primers used in a second PCR of about 6 to 11 cycles were a sample-barcoded 5' primer and a J-beta primer mix. Tags on each cDNA molecule came from a template-switch adaptor with 12 random nucleotides. TCRdb reprocessed the 5' RACE reads with MiXCR, giving one entry per CDR3 protein. The table records about 1.5 million distinct CDR3 sequences, around 42% of them present only once.

Sequencing was performed on blood. J is TRBJ2-1 and V is TRBV27, with D perhaps assigned TRBD1 or TRBD2 (6 bases each). This clonotype was sampled from a young woman in good health. CDR3 loop: CASSYSGAARVGEQFF. For the CDR3, the DNA is TGTGCCAGCAGTTACTCGGGGGCCGCCCGGGTGGGTGAGCAGTTCTTC.